Shown below are 29 T cell receptor beta chains from a single sample sequenced in a study of graft-versus-host responses after intestinal transplantation. TCRdb keeps only in-frame clones here, not all; method: immunoSEQ multiplex PCR. The repertoire holds some 55,000 clones, 75% to 95% seen once, with roughly 5.5% in the top ten. Sequencing used PBMCs, obtained around 95 weeks after intestinal transplant. The receptor set was obtained from a human patient who received an intestinal transplant, so some T cells may come from the graft donor.

The genes are TRBV5-1 and TRBJ2-3; no reliable D call. The germline V and J ends were trimmed by 5 bases and 0 bases, with 7 bases remaining between them. The V gene's germline CDR1 is SGHRS and CDR2 YFSETQ. The CDR3 is 13 residues long. The CDR3 loop reads CASRPDSTDTQYF. The CDR3, as DNA: TGCGCCAGCAGACCCGACAGCACAGATACGCAGTATTTT.

The V and J genes are TRBV10-2 and TRBJ2-2; D gene ambiguous. The CDR3 runs to 13 residues. With 5 bases removed from V and 5 bases from J, the gap between germline ends came to 9 bases. Germline CDR1 is WSHSY and CDR2 is SAAADI. CDR3 sequence (DNA): TGCGCCAGCAGTTCGCACGCGACCGGGGAGCTGTTTTTT. Translation gives CASSSHATGELFF.

Here the CDR3 reads CASSLASLNTEAFF. The CDR3 DNA sequence: TGCGCCAGCAGCTTGGCCAGCCTGAACACTGAAGCTTTCTTT. This chain uses TRBV5-1 with TRBJ1-1; D gene unclear. With 0 bases removed from V and 0 bases from J, the gap between germline ends came to 6 bases. CDR1 is SGHRS, CDR2 YFSETQ, per germline. This CDR3 has 14 amino acids.

The CDR3, as DNA: TGCGCCAGCAGCCCGGTCCCCGGGAGCACTGAAGCTTTCTTT. This gives the protein CASSPVPGSTEAFF. The rearrangement links TRBV5-1 to TRBJ1-1; D uncertain. Trimming removed 4 bases at V and 4 bases at J, with 14 bases between. The CDR3 contains 14 residues. Germline assignment: CDR1 SGHRS and CDR2 YFSETQ.

The rearrangement joins TRBV6-1 to TRBJ2-1; no clear D. The CDR3 has 15 residues. Germline CDR1 is MNHNS and CDR2 is SASEGT. V was clipped by 2 bases and J by 0 bases, with 8 bases between them. Written as DNA, the CDR3 is TGTGCCAGCAGTGAACAGGTTAGCTCCTACAATGAGCAGTTCTTC. It specifies CASSEQVSSYNEQFF.

The V and J genes are TRBV11-2 and TRBJ2-1; D is possibly TRBD2 (6 bases). Per germline, CDR1 SGHAT and CDR2 FQNNGV. Trimming cost V 6 bases and J 0 bases, with 15 bases left between them. The CDR3 consists of 16 residues. CDR3 nucleotide sequence: TGTGCCAGCAGGCCGAGGATACTAGCCTCCTACAATGAGCAGTTCTTC. Protein sequence: CASRPRILASYNEQFF.

The chain joins TRBV9 to TRBJ2-6; D might be TRBD1 (6 bases). V lost 4 bases to trimming and J lost 0 bases, with 20 bases between them. This CDR3 is 19 amino acids long. Germline-derived CDR1 and CDR2 are SGDLS and YYNGEE. CDR3: CASSTGIAVSSSGANVLTF. DNA of the CDR3: TGTGCCAGCAGCACAGGGATCGCGGTAAGCAGCTCTGGGGCCAACGTCCTGACTTTC.

The chain recombines TRBV2 with TRBJ1-5; D might be TRBD1 (6 bases). V was trimmed by 3 bases and J by 5 bases, leaving 17 bases between them. Germline CDR1 is SNHLY and CDR2 is FYNNEI. The CDR3 covers 16 residues. CDR3 DNA: TGTGCCAGCAGTGACCCCCCGACAGGTTCCCATCAGCCCCAGCATTTT. This translates into CASSDPPTGSHQPQHF. Complete variable domain (other parts from reference TRBV2 and TRBJ1-5): EPEVTQTPSHQVTQMGQEVILRCVPISNHLYFYWYRQILGQKVEFLVSFYNNEISEKSEIFDDQFSVERPDGSNFTLKIRSTKLEDSAMYFCASSDPPTGSHQPQHFGDGTRLSIL.

The gene calls are TRBV7-9 and TRBJ2-1; 10 bases fit TRBD2. The germline gives CDR1 SEHNR, CDR2 FQNEAQ (reference sequence). The CDR3 has 16 residues. J gave up 10 bases and V 1 base, and 10 bases lay outside the gene matches. The CDR3 loop is CASSLGASGGHREQFF. The DNA for the CDR3 is TGTGCCAGCAGCTTAGGGGCTAGCGGGGGCCACCGAGAGCAGTTCTTC.

The chain couples TRBV7-6 to TRBJ2-7; possible D gene TRBD2, 6 bases. Trimming pared 4 bases from V and 1 base from J, leaving 11 bases between. Germline lookup yields CDR1 SGHVS and CDR2 FNYEAQ. The CDR3 spans 14 residues. The CDR3 region is CASSSPGSSYEQYF. CDR3 bases: TGTGCCAGCAGCTCTCCCGGGAGTTCCTACGAGCAGTACTTC.

This chain links TRBV5-1 with TRBJ2-2; no firm D call. The germline CDR1 and CDR2 sequences are SGHRS and YFSETQ. V gave up 4 bases and J gave up 7 bases, with 5 bases separating them. The CDR3 loop spans 11 amino acids. CDR3 bases: TGCGCCAGCAGCCGTTACGGGGAGCTGTTTTTT. It encodes CASSRYGELFF.

The chain is built from TRBV6-5 and TRBJ1-5; D may be TRBD1 (6 bases). There are 15 residues in the CDR3. Germline V CDR1 and CDR2: MNHEY, SVGAGI. V gave up 6 bases and J gave up 6 bases, with 18 bases separating them. CDR3: CASSPPGGAGQPQHF. The CDR3 DNA reads as TGTGCCAGCAGCCCTCCGGGGGGCGCGGGTCAGCCCCAGCATTTT.

The chain links TRBV6-1 to TRBJ1-6; D remains unclear. The germline gives CDR1 MNHNS, CDR2 SASEGT. The V and J ends lost 4 bases and 8 bases respectively, with 6 bases between them. The CDR3 sequence is 12 residues long. CDR3 protein: CASSGRDSPLHF. The DNA for the CDR3 is TGTGCCAGCAGTGGACGTGATTCACCCCTCCACTTT.

The CDR3 protein is CASTRGQFYGYTF. The CDR3 coding sequence is TGTGCCAGCACCAGGGGACAATTCTATGGCTACACCTTC. This chain connects TRBV6-5 to TRBJ1-2; tentative D call: TRBD1 (6 bases). V lost 7 bases, J lost 4 bases, and 13 bases lay in between. The CDR3 is made up of 13 amino acids. Germline CDR1 is MNHEY and CDR2 is SVGAGI.

The CDR3 reads CAMGRATYEQYF. The CDR3 DNA is TGTGCCATGGGACGGGCAACCTACGAGCAGTACTTC. The chain combines TRBV10-3 with TRBJ2-7; D tentatively reads TRBD1 or TRBD2 (5 bases each). Germline V gene lookup returns CDR1 ENHRY and CDR2 SYGVKD. This CDR3 has 12 amino acids. V lost 9 bases and J lost 2, with 11 bases in between.

V gene TRBV11-2 combines with J gene TRBJ1-5; D possibly corresponds to TRBD1 (5 bases). The CDR3 length is 15 residues. Germline values: CDR1 SGHAT, CDR2 FQNNGV. The V gene lost 1 base and the J gene lost 7 bases, with 14 bases spanning the gap. The DNA for the CDR3 is TGTGCCAGCAGCTTAGGTCTGGGACGGGGCCAGCCCCAGCATTTT. Translated: CASSLGLGRGQPQHF.

The rearrangement joins TRBV7-8 to TRBJ1-1; D unclear. The CDR3 is 15 residues long. CDR1 is SGHVS and CDR2 is FQNEAQ in the germline V gene. The V end was cut by 1 base, the J end by 1 base, with 10 bases between. Here the CDR3 reads CASSLEGRGNTEAFF. DNA of the CDR3: TGTGCCAGCAGCTTAGAAGGCCGCGGGAACACTGAAGCTTTCTTT.

As DNA, the CDR3 is TGTGCCAGCAGCATTGGGCTAGCGGGGGGTTCCTACGAGCAGTACTTC. Translating it yields CASSIGLAGGSYEQYF. The chain is built from TRBV7-2 and TRBJ2-7; TRBD2 matches 11 bases. The germline V gene encodes CDR1 SGHTA and CDR2 FQGNSA. CDR3 length: 16 residues. Trimming cost V 5 bases and J 1 base; bases outside gene matches: 7.

The chain carries TRBV5-1 and TRBJ2-3, with 14 bases matching TRBD2. CDR1 SGHRS and CDR2 YFSETQ come from the germline V gene. V lost 2 bases and J lost 2; bases outside the gene matches: 7. This CDR3 has 18 residues. The CDR3 region is CASSFGGLAGADTDTQYF. In DNA form, the CDR3 reads TGCGCCAGCAGCTTTGGGGGACTAGCGGGGGCAGACACAGATACGCAGTATTTT.

This chain joins TRBV25-1 and TRBJ2-4; D is ambiguous. The ends were cut back, 8 bases at V and 4 bases at J, with 21 bases in the middle. Germline V gene sequence: CDR1 MGHDK, CDR2 SYGVNS. The CDR3 extends over 16 amino acids. CDR3 DNA: TGTGCCAGCGCTACAGATTTAGATACCTTTAAAAACATTCAGTACTTC. Protein product: CASATDLDTFKNIQYF. The complete variable domain, with remaining parts taken from reference TRBV25-1 and TRBJ2-4, reads EADIYQTPRYLVIGTGKKITLECSQTMGHDKMYWYQQDPGMELHLIHYSYGVNSTEKGDLSSESTVSRIRTEHFPLTLESARPSHTSQYLCASATDLDTFKNIQYFGAGTRLSVL.

The chain employs TRBV5-1 and TRBJ2-7; weak D call: TRBD2 (6 bases). Trimming took off 4 bases at V and 2 bases at J, with 16 bases between the two ends. The CDR3 contains 15 residues. CDR1 is SGHRS, CDR2 YFSETQ, per germline. As DNA, the CDR3 is TGCGCCAGCAGCCCTCTAGGCGGGGTAACCTACGAGCAGTACTTC. This sequence encodes CASSPLGGVTYEQYF.

This rearrangement joins TRBV19 to TRBJ2-1, with D maybe TRBD2 (6 bases). Trimming took 10 bases from V and 0 from J, leaving 16 bases between them. CDR3 length: 15 amino acids. CDR1 is LNHDA, CDR2 SQIVND, per germline (reference sequence). The CDR3 coding sequence is TGTGCCACCTTCCCGGGACTGAGCTCCTACAATGAGCAGTTCTTC. Encoded protein: CATFPGLSSYNEQFF.

This sequence joins TRBV9 and TRBJ2-7; tentatively, D is TRBD1 (5 bases). The germline V and J ends were trimmed by 0 bases and 4 bases, with 14 bases remaining between them. This CDR3 spans 15 amino acids. CDR1 is SGDLS and CDR2 is YYNGEE in the germline V gene. CDR3 in amino acids: CASSVEGGHTYEQYF. In DNA form, the CDR3 reads TGTGCCAGCAGCGTAGAAGGCGGACACACTTACGAGCAGTACTTC.

The CDR3 region has the DNA TGTGCCAGCAGCTTATCCAGGGAGAGCAATCAGCCCCAGCATTTT. The encoded protein is CASSLSRESNQPQHF. The rearrangement joins TRBV7-8 to TRBJ1-5; D perhaps matches TRBD1 (5 bases). The V and J ends lost 2 bases and 1 base respectively, with 9 bases between them. In germline, CDR1 is SGHVS, CDR2 FQNEAQ. The CDR3 length is 15 residues.

This clone has more than one count but fewer than ten. The genes are TRBV4-2 and TRBJ1-2; maybe TRBD1 (5 bases). Trimming took 1 base from V and 3 from J, leaving 9 bases between them. The CDR3 runs to 14 residues. In germline, CDR1 is LGHNA, CDR2 YNFKEQ. Here the CDR3 DNA reads TGTGCCAGCAGCCAAGCGGGGGAGGACTATGGCTACACCTTC. It is translated as CASSQAGEDYGYTF.

This rearrangement joins TRBV27 to TRBJ1-1; D is uncertain. The CDR3 is made up of 16 amino acids. The germline CDR1 and CDR2 sequences are MNHEY and SMNVEV (reference sequence). V was pared by 5 bases and J by 1 base, with 17 bases between. DNA for the CDR3: TGTGCCAGCAGTCCTTCTTTTTCCATAACGAACACTGAAGCTTTCTTT. This sequence encodes CASSPSFSITNTEAFF.

This clone was observed once. The chain employs TRBV7-8 and TRBJ1-1; D possibly corresponds to TRBD1 (5 bases). The germline V and J ends were trimmed by 4 bases and 4 bases, with 10 bases remaining between them. The CDR3 spans 13 residues. Germline V gives CDR1 SGHVS, CDR2 FQNEAQ. The CDR3 is CASSWGGSTEAFF. The DNA for the CDR3 is TGTGCCAGCAGCTGGGGGGGTAGCACTGAAGCTTTCTTT.

This chain joins TRBV11-1 and TRBJ2-1; 14 bases are shared with TRBD2. This CDR3 contains 15 residues. The ends lost 5 bases at V and 5 bases at J; junction bases unmatched: 2. Per the germline V gene, CDR1 is SGHAT and CDR2 is FQDESV (reference sequence). The CDR3 is CASSEGLAGDNEQFF. The CDR3 DNA follows: TGTGCCAGCAGCGAGGGACTAGCGGGGGACAATGAGCAGTTCTTC.

A single count supports this clone. J is TRBJ1-2 and V is TRBV7-9, with TRBD1 identical over 8 bases. The germline CDR1 and CDR2 sequences are SEHNR and FQNEAQ (reference sequence). This CDR3 has 15 amino acids. Germline trimming cut 5 bases from V and 2 bases from J; bases unmatched to any gene: 7. The CDR3, as DNA: TGTGCCAGCAGCATAGGACAGGGAGGCAACTATGGCTACACCTTC. This translates into CASSIGQGGNYGYTF.